The clone carrying this TCR beta chain has more than one count but fewer than ten. The antigen remains undetermined. Germline values: CDR1 MDHEN, CDR2 SYDVKM. The CDR3 has 13 amino acids. The V end lost 3 bases, the J end lost 5 bases, and 10 bases lay between the germline ends. TCRdb keeps only in-frame clones here, not all; method: immunoSEQ multiplex PCR. The sample includes roughly 1 million clones, about 84% seen only once; the top ten take about 0.52%. These data belong to a study of shared clonotypes between healthy human individuals. Whole-study results and caveats: The authors expected sequencing depth to affect clonotype sharing among donors.

This receptor was obtained from a man aged 18 to 35 in good health. Some clones in this sample may be carry-over from other donors' samples. Source material: memory CD4+ T cells from PBMCs. Subset denoted: CD45RA-negative fraction. The V call is TRBV28, the J call TRBJ1-2; possible D gene TRBD1, 5 bases. CDR3 sequence reads: CASSFGSGYGYTF. The DNA of the CDR3 is TGTGCCAGCAGTTTCGGGTCAGGGTATGGCTACACCTTC.